One sample yielded the 25 T cell receptor beta chains listed below, sequenced in a study of blood T cell repertoires in COVID-19. Libraries were prepared by immunoSEQ multiplex PCR; TCRdb keeps only in-frame clonotypes and omits some of them. This table has about 160,000 clones, approximately 82% appearing once. The sequenced sample was peripheral blood. These receptors were collected from a middle-aged woman with COVID-19, enrolled during active disease.

The V and J genes are TRBV7-3 and TRBJ2-3; 9 bases map to TRBD2. Germline V CDR1 and CDR2: SGHTA, FQGTGA. The CDR3 spans 16 residues. The V and J ends lost 1 base and 6 bases, in that order; junction bases with no gene match: 8. CDR3 in DNA: TGTGCCAGCAGCTTAAAAGGAGGTAGCGGGGGTGATACGCAGTATTTT. Amino acid sequence: CASSLKGGSGGDTQYF.

The V call is TRBV27, the J call TRBJ1-5; D may be TRBD1 (6 bases). Germline V gene lookup returns CDR1 MNHEY and CDR2 SMNVEV (reference sequence). This CDR3 is built from 13 residues. Trimming stripped 3 bases from V and 6 bases from J, with 9 bases between. CDR3 amino acids: CASSFGGPQPQHF. CDR3 sequence (DNA): TGTGCCAGCAGTTTCGGGGGGCCTCAGCCCCAGCATTTT.

V is TRBV30 and J is TRBJ1-3; TRBD1 might be the D (5 bases). The CDR3 is made up of 14 amino acids. CDR1 GTSNPN and CDR2 SVGIG come from the germline V gene (reference sequence). With 3 bases removed from V and 1 base from J, the gap between germline ends came to 10 bases. Written as DNA, the CDR3 is TGTGCCTGGAGACAGGCGGGATCTGGAAACACCATATATTTT. Amino acid sequence: CAWRQAGSGNTIYF.

This chain uses TRBV7-2 with TRBJ2-1; maybe TRBD2 (5 bases). CDR1 is SGHTA, CDR2 FQGNSA, per germline. The length of the CDR3 is 13 residues. The V and J ends lost 5 bases and 4 bases respectively, with 9 bases between them. The CDR3 protein is CASSPQRYNEQFF. CDR3 in DNA: TGTGCCAGCAGCCCTCAGCGGTACAATGAGCAGTTCTTC.

The chain carries TRBV9 and TRBJ2-3, with TRBD2 identical over 8 bases. The CDR3 has 15 residues. V dropped 3 bases and J dropped 4; count of bases not matched to a gene: 7. Germline assignment: CDR1 SGDLS and CDR2 YYNGEE. The CDR3 nucleotides read TGTGCCAGCAGCGCAAGAGCGGGAGAGGCAGATACGCAGTATTTT. This encodes CASSARAGEADTQYF.

The chain joins TRBV7-8 to TRBJ1-1, with 7 bases aligning to TRBD1. The CDR3 runs 14 residues. The germline gives CDR1 SGHVS, CDR2 FQNEAQ. The trim removed 3 bases at V and 2 bases at J, leaving 3 bases unmatched. The CDR3 here is CASSFRTGNTEAFF. The CDR3 nucleotides read TGTGCCAGCAGCTTCCGGACAGGAAACACTGAAGCTTTCTTT.

V gene TRBV30 combines with J gene TRBJ1-4, with D maybe TRBD1 (5 bases). Germline-derived CDR1 and CDR2 are GTSNPN and SVGIG (reference sequence). Trimming stripped 0 bases from V and 5 bases from J, with 25 bases between. This CDR3 has 19 residues. For the CDR3, the DNA is TGTGCCTGGAGTGTCCTCAGGCCAGGGAAGGGAGGTTTGAATGAAAAACTGTTTTTT. Protein: CAWSVLRPGKGGLNEKLFF.

This clone was observed a single time. CDR3 sequence: CAWSGSSHNEQFF. The DNA of the CDR3 is TGTGCCTGGAGTGGTAGCTCTCACAATGAGCAGTTCTTC. The J gene is TRBJ2-1, the V gene TRBV30; D gene uncertain. The V gene lost 1 base and the J gene lost 5 bases, with 9 bases spanning the gap. CDR1 and CDR2 (germline): GTSNPN, SVGIG (reference sequence). CDR3 length: 13 amino acids.

In this sample, this clone turned up many times. The chain combines TRBV18 with TRBJ2-5; the D gene is possibly TRBD1 (5 bases). The CDR3 consists of 13 residues. V was clipped by 2 bases and J by 9 bases, with 13 bases between them. From germline, CDR1 is KGHSH and CDR2 LQKENI. The CDR3 spells CASSPETERPQYF. CDR3 in DNA: TGTGCCAGCTCACCAGAGACAGAGAGGCCCCAGTACTTC.

This chain uses TRBV7-2 with TRBJ1-6, with D perhaps matching TRBD1 (5 bases). Per the germline V gene, CDR1 is SGHTA and CDR2 is FQGNSA. Between the trimmed V and J ends, which lost 5 bases and 7 bases, there was a span of 12 bases. The CDR3 is 14 residues long. The CDR3 DNA reads TGTGCCAGCAGCAACCGACAGATAAATTCACCCCTCCACTTT. It translates to CASSNRQINSPLHF. The entire variable domain, with the rest obtained from reference TRBV7-2 and TRBJ1-6, is as follows: GAGVSQSPSNKVTEKGKDVELRCDPISGHTALYWYRQSLGQGLEFLIYFQGNSAPDKSGLPSDRFSAERTGGSVSTLTIQRTQQEDSAVYLCASSNRQINSPLHFGNGTRLTVT.

This chain links TRBV11-2 with TRBJ1-1, with 8 bases identical to TRBD1. The CDR3 runs 15 residues. Germline CDR1 and CDR2: SGHAT and FQNNGV. The junction had 8 bases not matched to a gene; V was cut back by 4 bases and J by 4 bases. CDR3: CASSSTQGVSTEAFF. As DNA, the CDR3 is TGTGCCAGCAGCTCAACACAGGGGGTATCCACTGAAGCTTTCTTT.

The chain couples TRBV19 to TRBJ2-2, with D perhaps matching TRBD2 (6 bases). The CDR3 is 15 amino acids. The V end was cut by 4 bases, the J end by 6 bases, with 15 bases between. Germline CDR1 reads LNHDA; CDR2 reads SQIVND (reference sequence). The CDR3 spells CASSKKPPGAGELFF. CDR3 sequence (DNA): TGTGCCAGTAGTAAGAAGCCCCCGGGAGCCGGGGAGCTGTTTTTT.

J is TRBJ1-1 and V is TRBV20-1; a weak D match, TRBD1 (5 bases). The CDR3 runs 11 residues. Germline-derived CDR1 and CDR2 are DFQATT and SNEGSKA (reference sequence). The CDR3 DNA sequence: TGCAGGGGAGTGGGGGGGTCTGAAGCTTTCTTT. Its protein product is CRGVGGSEAFF.

The chain uses TRBV10-2 and TRBJ2-1; D might be TRBD2 (5 bases). The CDR3 extends over 15 amino acids. Germline lookup yields CDR1 WSHSY and CDR2 SAAADI. V lost 4 bases and J 1 base, leaving 11 bases between the germline ends. The CDR3: CASSGERDSYNEQFF. CDR3 nucleotides: TGCGCCAGCAGTGGGGAACGGGATTCCTACAATGAGCAGTTCTTC.

The DNA of the CDR3 is TGTGCCAGCAGCTTAGGGACAGGGGGCTCGGGGACCCAGTACTTC. Protein product: CASSLGTGGSGTQYF. The rearrangement links TRBV7-9 to TRBJ2-5; 11 bases fit TRBD1. In germline, CDR1 is SEHNR, CDR2 FQNEAQ (reference sequence). The V and J ends lost 1 base and 7 bases, in that order; junction bases with no gene match: 5. This CDR3 is built from 15 residues.

The chain has TRBV20-1 and TRBJ1-5; unclear D gene. There are 15 residues in the CDR3. Germline V gene data show CDR1 as DFQATT and CDR2 as SNEGSKA (reference sequence). V shed 3 bases and J shed 3 bases, with 15 bases lying between them. The CDR3 sequence is CSASGLRGINQPQHF. CDR3 bases: TGCAGTGCTAGTGGTTTGAGAGGAATCAATCAGCCCCAGCATTTT.

The chain carries TRBV5-3 and TRBJ1-2; 8 bases fit TRBD1. TRBV5-3 is flagged as an ORF with uncertain function. The length of the CDR3 is 17 residues. Trimming removed 4 bases from V and 4 bases from J; junction bases left unmatched: 15. The CDR3 bases are TGTGCCAGAAGCCTCCGACAGGGGACACAGGAGGTCTATGGCTACACCTTC. Encoded protein: CARSLRQGTQEVYGYTF.

V is TRBV28 and J is TRBJ1-4, with 8 bases matching TRBD1. The CDR3 loop spans 16 amino acids. Per germline, CDR1 MDHEN and CDR2 SYDVKM. The trim removed 5 bases at V and 0 bases at J, leaving 5 bases unmatched. CDR3: CASSRTGLATNEKLFF. The DNA of the CDR3 is TGTGCCAGCAGTCGGACAGGGCTTGCAACTAATGAAAAACTGTTTTTT.

This clone was observed once. The V call is TRBV2, the J call TRBJ1-6; D is possibly TRBD1 (5 bases). V lost 8 bases and J 6 bases, leaving 14 bases between the germline ends. Germline CDR1 reads SNHLY; CDR2 reads FYNNEI. The length of the CDR3 is 14 residues. The CDR3 is CASREGPSNSPLHF. Here the CDR3 DNA reads TGTGCCAGCCGGGAGGGACCTAGTAATTCACCCCTCCACTTT.

The V gene is TRBV28, the J gene TRBJ2-1; unclear D gene. V lost 2 bases and J lost 0, with 8 bases in between. Germline-derived CDR1 and CDR2 are MDHEN and SYDVKM. CDR3 length equals 15 residues. CDR3 amino acids: CASSLDSRSYNEQFF. CDR3 coding DNA: TGTGCCAGCAGTTTAGACTCTCGCTCCTACAATGAGCAGTTCTTC.

J is TRBJ2-7 and V is TRBV18; 12 bases align to TRBD2. Unmatched junction bases numbered 11, after V lost 8 bases and J lost 6 bases. The CDR3 consists of 15 residues. The V gene's germline CDR1 is KGHSH and CDR2 LQKENI. The CDR3 here is CASTPPSGRAREQYF. The CDR3 DNA follows: TGTGCCAGCACCCCTCCTAGCGGGAGGGCCCGCGAGCAGTACTTC. The complete variable domain, with remaining parts taken from reference TRBV18 and TRBJ2-7, reads NAGVMQNPRHLVRRRGQEARLRCSPMKGHSHVYWYRQLPEEGLKFMVYLQKENIIDESGMPKERFSAEFPKEGPSILRIQQVVRGDSAAYFCASTPPSGRAREQYFGPGTRLTVT.

A single count supports this clone. The chain employs TRBV28 and TRBJ2-3; 9 bases fit TRBD2. V lost 5 bases, J lost 6 bases, and 6 bases stayed unmatched. The CDR3 is 14 residues long. Per germline, CDR1 MDHEN and CDR2 SYDVKM. The CDR3 region has the DNA TGTGCCAGCAGTGTAGCGGGAGTAGTTGATACGCAGTATTTT. As protein: CASSVAGVVDTQYF.

The gene calls are TRBV7-9 and TRBJ2-5; D is possibly TRBD2 (6 bases). V lost 7 bases to trimming and J lost 9 bases, with 21 bases between them. The CDR3 spans 14 residues. Germline CDR1 is SEHNR and CDR2 is FQNEAQ (reference sequence). The CDR3 loop is CASNGAGPRGAQYF. CDR3 bases: TGTGCCAGCAACGGTGCGGGACCTCGAGGGGCCCAGTACTTC.

This clone was found a few times. The chain combines TRBV30 with TRBJ2-7; D is possibly TRBD2 (7 bases). Trimming pared 2 bases from V and 7 bases from J, leaving 24 bases between. CDR3 length: 16 residues. Germline CDR1 is GTSNPN and CDR2 is SVGIG (reference sequence). CDR3 in amino acids: CAWSRVGGLKDPEQYF. The CDR3 DNA reads as TGTGCCTGGAGTCGGGTGGGGGGGCTTAAAGACCCTGAGCAGTACTTC.

The V and J genes are TRBV27 and TRBJ1-2; maybe TRBD1 (5 bases). Germline CDR1 MNHEY, CDR2 SMNVEV (reference sequence). Trimming stripped 3 bases from V and 8 bases from J, with 16 bases between. The CDR3 spans 14 residues. The CDR3 DNA reads as TGTGCCAGCAGTTTCGGAGGGGTGGGGATCGGCTACACCTTC. Translated: CASSFGGVGIGYTF.